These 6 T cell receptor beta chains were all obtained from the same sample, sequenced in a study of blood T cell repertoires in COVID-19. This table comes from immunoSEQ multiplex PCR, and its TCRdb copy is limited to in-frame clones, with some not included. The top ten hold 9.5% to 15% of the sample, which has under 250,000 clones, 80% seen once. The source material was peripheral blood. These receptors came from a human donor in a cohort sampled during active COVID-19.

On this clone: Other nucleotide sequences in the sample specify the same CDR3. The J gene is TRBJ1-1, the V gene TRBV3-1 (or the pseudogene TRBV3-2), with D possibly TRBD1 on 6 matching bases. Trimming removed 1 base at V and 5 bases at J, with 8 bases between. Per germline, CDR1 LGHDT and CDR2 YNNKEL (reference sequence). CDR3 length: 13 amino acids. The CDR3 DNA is TGTGCCAGCAGCCAAGTAGGGGGAACTGAAGCTTTCTTT. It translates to CASSQVGGTEAFF.

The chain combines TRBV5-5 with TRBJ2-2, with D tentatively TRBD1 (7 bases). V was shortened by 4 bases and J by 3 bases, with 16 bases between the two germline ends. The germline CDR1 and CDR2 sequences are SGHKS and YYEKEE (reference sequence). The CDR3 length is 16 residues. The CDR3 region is CASSPTGRSDTGELFF. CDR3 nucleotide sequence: TGTGCCAGCAGCCCGACAGGGAGGTCCGACACCGGGGAGCTGTTTTTT.

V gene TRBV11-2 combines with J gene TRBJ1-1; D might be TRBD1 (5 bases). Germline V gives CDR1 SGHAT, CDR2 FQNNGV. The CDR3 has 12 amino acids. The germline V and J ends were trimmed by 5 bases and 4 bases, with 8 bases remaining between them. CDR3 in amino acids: CASSHQGTEAFF. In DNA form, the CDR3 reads TGTGCCAGCAGCCACCAGGGCACTGAAGCTTTCTTT. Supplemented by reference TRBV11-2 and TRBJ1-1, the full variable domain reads EAGVAQSPRYKIIEKRQSVAFWCNPISGHATLYWYQQILGQGPKLLIQFQNNGVVDDSQLPKDRFSAERLKGVDSTLKIQPAKLEDSAVYLCASSHQGTEAFFGQGTRLTVV.

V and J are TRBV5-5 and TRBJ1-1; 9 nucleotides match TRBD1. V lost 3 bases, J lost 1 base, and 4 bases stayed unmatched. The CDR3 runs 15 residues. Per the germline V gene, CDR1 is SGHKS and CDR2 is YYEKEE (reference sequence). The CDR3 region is CASSSGQGWNTEAFF. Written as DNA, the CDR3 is TGTGCCAGCAGCTCGGGACAGGGATGGAACACTGAAGCTTTCTTT.

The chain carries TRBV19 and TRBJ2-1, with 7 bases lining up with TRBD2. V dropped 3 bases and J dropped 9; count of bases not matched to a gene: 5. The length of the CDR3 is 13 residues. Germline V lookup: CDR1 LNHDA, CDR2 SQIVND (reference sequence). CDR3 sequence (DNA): TGTGCCAGTAGTATGAGGAGCGGGGTTGAGCAGTTCTTC. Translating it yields CASSMRSGVEQFF.

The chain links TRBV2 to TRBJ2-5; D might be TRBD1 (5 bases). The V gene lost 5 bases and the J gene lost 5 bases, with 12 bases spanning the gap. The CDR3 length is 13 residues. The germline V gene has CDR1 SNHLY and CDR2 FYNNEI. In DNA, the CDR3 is TGTGCCAGCAGTTGGCCAGGGTTGGAGACCCAGTACTTC. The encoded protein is CASSWPGLETQYF.